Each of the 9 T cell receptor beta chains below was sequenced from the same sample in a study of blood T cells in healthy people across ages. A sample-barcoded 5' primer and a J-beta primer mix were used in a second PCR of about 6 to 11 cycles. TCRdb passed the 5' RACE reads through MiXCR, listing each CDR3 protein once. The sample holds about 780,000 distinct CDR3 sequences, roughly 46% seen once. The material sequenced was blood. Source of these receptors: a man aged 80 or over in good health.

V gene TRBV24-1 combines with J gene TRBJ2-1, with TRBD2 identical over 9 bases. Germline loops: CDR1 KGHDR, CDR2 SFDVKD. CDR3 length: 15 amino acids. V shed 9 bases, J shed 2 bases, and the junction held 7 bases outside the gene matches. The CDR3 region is CATSSASGTYNEQFF. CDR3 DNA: TGTGCCACCTCAAGCGCTAGCGGGACCTACAATGAGCAGTTCTTC.

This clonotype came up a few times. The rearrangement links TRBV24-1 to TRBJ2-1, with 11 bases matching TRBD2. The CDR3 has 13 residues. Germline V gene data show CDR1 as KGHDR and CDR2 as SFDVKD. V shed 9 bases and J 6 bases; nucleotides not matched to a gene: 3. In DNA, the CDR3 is TGTGCCACCGCACTAGCGGGAGTCAATGAGCAGTTCTTC. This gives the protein CATALAGVNEQFF.

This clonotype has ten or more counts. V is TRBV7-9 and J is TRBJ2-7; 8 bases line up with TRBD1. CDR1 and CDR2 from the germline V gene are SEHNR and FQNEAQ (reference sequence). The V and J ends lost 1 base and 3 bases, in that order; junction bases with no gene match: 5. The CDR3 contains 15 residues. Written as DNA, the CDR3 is TGTGCCAGCAGCTTAGGACAGGGGCAGATCTACGAGCAGTACTTC. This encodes CASSLGQGQIYEQYF. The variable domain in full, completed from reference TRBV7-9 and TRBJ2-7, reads DTGVSQNPRHKITKRGQNVTFRCDPISEHNRLYWYRQTLGQGPEFLTYFQNEAQLEKSRLLSDRFSAERPKGSFSTLEIQRTEQGDSAMYLCASSLGQGQIYEQYFGPGTRLTVT.

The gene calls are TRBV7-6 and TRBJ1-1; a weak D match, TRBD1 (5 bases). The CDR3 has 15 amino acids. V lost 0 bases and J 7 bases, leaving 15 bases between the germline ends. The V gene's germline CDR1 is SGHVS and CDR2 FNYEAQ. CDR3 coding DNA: TGTGCCAGCAGCTTAGCGTGGGGCAGGGAGAATGAAGCTTTCTTT. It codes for CASSLAWGRENEAFF.

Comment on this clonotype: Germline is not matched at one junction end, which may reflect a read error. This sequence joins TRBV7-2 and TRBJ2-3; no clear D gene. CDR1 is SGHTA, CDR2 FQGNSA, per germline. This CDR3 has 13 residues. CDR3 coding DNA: TGTGCCAACAGCTTAAACCCTAGAGATACGCAGTATTTT. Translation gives CANSLNPRDTQYF.

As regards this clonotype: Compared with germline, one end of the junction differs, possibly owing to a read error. The CDR3 DNA reads as TGCGCCAGCAGCTTGGCTGGGACGGACTACAATAAGCAGTTCTTC. The encoded protein is CASSLAGTDYNKQFF. The V and J genes are TRBV5-1 and TRBJ2-1; a weak D match, TRBD2 (6 bases). Per germline, CDR1 SGHRS and CDR2 YFSETQ. The CDR3 is 15 amino acids.

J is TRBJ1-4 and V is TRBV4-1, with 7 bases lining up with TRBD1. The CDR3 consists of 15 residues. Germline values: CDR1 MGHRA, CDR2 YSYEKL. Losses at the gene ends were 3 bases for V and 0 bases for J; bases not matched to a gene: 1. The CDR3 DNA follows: TGCGCCAGCAGCCAGGGGACAGCAACTAATGAAAAACTGTTTTTT. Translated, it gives CASSQGTATNEKLFF.

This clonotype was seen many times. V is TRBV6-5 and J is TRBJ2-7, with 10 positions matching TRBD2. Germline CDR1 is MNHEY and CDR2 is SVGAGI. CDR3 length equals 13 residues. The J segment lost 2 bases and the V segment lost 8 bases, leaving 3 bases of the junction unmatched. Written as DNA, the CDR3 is TGTGCCAGCGGACTAGCGGTGACCTACGAGCAGTACTTC. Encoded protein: CASGLAVTYEQYF.

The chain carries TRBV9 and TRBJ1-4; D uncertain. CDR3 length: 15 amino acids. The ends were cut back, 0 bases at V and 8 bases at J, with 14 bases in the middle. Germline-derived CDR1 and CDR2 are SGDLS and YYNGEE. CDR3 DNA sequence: TGTGCCAGCAGCGTAGAAGTGGCTCCGGGAGAAAAACTGTTTTTT. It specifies CASSVEVAPGEKLFF.